Below are 29 T cell receptor beta chains sequenced from a single sample in a study of blood T cell repertoires in COVID-19. Profiling relied on immunoSEQ multiplex PCR, and the TCRdb table lists in-frame clones only, not all of them. Of a few hundred thousand clones listed, more than 75% are singletons. Sample: peripheral blood. These receptors all stem from a man at least 80 years old with acute or convalescent COVID-19.

CDR3 sequence (DNA): TGCGCCAGCAGCTCTCGGGAGTGGGGTAATTCACCCCTCCACTTT. It encodes CASSSREWGNSPLHF. The V gene is TRBV5-1, the J gene TRBJ1-6; the D is unclear. From germline, CDR1 is SGHRS and CDR2 YFSETQ. Trimming stripped 3 bases from V and 6 bases from J, with 13 bases between. CDR3 length equals 15 residues. Full variable domain (missing parts from reference TRBV5-1 and TRBJ1-6): KAGVTQTPRYLIKTRGQQVTLSCSPISGHRSVSWYQQTPGQGLQFLFEYFSETQRNKGNFPGRFSGRQFSNSRSEMNVSTLELGDSALYLCASSSREWGNSPLHFGNGTRLTVT.

This clone has a single count. The V gene is TRBV3-1 (or the pseudogene TRBV3-2), the J gene TRBJ1-1, with D uncertain. The germline V gene encodes CDR1 LGHDT and CDR2 YNNKEL (reference sequence). Trimming cost V 1 base and J 9 bases, with 15 bases left between them. The CDR3 length is 14 residues. CDR3 DNA: TGTGCCAGCAGCCAAGGCGGGCAGGTCCCCAAAGCTTTCTTT. Translated: CASSQGGQVPKAFF.

The V gene is TRBV3-1 (or the pseudogene TRBV3-2), the J gene TRBJ1-2; 12 bases are shared with TRBD1. Germline CDR1 reads LGHDT; CDR2 reads YNNKEL (reference sequence). The CDR3 loop spans 17 amino acids. The ends lost 6 bases at V and 2 bases at J; junction bases unmatched: 10. The CDR3 DNA is TGTGCCAGCAGTTCTTATTCCGGGACAGGGGGCAACTATGGCTACACCTTC. Protein: CASSSYSGTGGNYGYTF.

The chain uses TRBV7-2 and TRBJ2-1; 8 bases are a match to TRBD2. This CDR3 has 16 residues. Unmatched junction bases numbered 12, after V lost 2 bases and J lost 9 bases. From germline, CDR1 is SGHTA and CDR2 FQGNSA. The CDR3 protein is CASSLRAGGGLGEQFF. Here the CDR3 DNA reads TGTGCCAGCAGCTTACGTGCGGGGGGCGGTCTGGGTGAGCAGTTCTTC. Full variable domain (remainder filled in from reference TRBV7-2 and TRBJ2-1): GAGVSQSPSNKVTEKGKDVELRCDPISGHTALYWYRQSLGQGLEFLIYFQGNSAPDKSGLPSDRFSAERTGGSVSTLTIQRTQQEDSAVYLCASSLRAGGGLGEQFFGPGTRLTVL.

V is TRBV6-5 and J is TRBJ1-2, with D maybe TRBD1 (5 bases). The CDR3 has 14 amino acids. Germline CDR1 is MNHEY and CDR2 is SVGAGI. V lost 4 bases to trimming and J lost 7 bases, with 16 bases between them. Here the CDR3 reads CASSSDPGMGGYTF. CDR3 coding DNA: TGTGCCAGCAGTTCAGACCCAGGGATGGGTGGCTACACCTTC.

The chain couples TRBV18 to TRBJ1-5; possible D gene TRBD1, 5 bases. The length of the CDR3 is 15 residues. Germline values: CDR1 KGHSH, CDR2 LQKENI. Trimming took off 2 bases at V and 0 bases at J, with 8 bases between the two ends. This CDR3 reads CASSPIGDSNQPQHF. In nucleotides, the CDR3 is TGTGCCAGCTCACCAATAGGGGATAGCAATCAGCCCCAGCATTTT.

The rearrangement uses TRBV15 and TRBJ1-2; 7 nucleotides line up with TRBD1. The CDR3 runs to 14 residues. The J segment lost 0 bases and the V segment lost 8 bases, leaving 6 bases of the junction unmatched. Germline values: CDR1 LNHNV, CDR2 YYDKDF (reference sequence). The CDR3 DNA is TGTGCCACCCGGGGACAGCCAGCTAACTATGGCTACACCTTC. This translates into CATRGQPANYGYTF. The full variable domain, with the rest looked up from reference TRBV15 and TRBJ1-2, is DAMVIQNPRYQVTQFGKPVTLSCSQTLNHNVMYWYQQKSSQAPKLLFHYYDKDFNNEADTPDNFQSRRPNTSFCFLDIRSPGLGDTAMYLCATRGQPANYGYTFGSGTRLTVV.

The V call is TRBV7-3, the J call TRBJ2-1; TRBD1 agrees at 7 bases. The junction had 7 bases not matched to a gene; V was cut back by 4 bases and J by 4 bases. This CDR3 is 15 amino acids long. From germline, CDR1 is SGHTA and CDR2 FQGTGA. CDR3 in amino acids: CASSSRQGSYNEQFF. The CDR3 nucleotides read TGTGCCAGCAGCTCCCGACAGGGCAGTTACAATGAGCAGTTCTTC.

The chain joins TRBV5-6 to TRBJ1-4; D call uncertain. This CDR3 has 16 residues. CDR1 is SGHDT and CDR2 is YYEEEE in the germline V gene. Trimming shortened V by 2 bases and J by 4 bases, and 15 bases separated the two germline ends. CDR3 amino acids: CASSLSPTGSNEKLFF. As DNA, the CDR3 is TGTGCCAGCAGCTTAAGCCCGACGGGGAGTAATGAAAAACTGTTTTTT.

J is TRBJ1-2 and V is TRBV3-1 (or the pseudogene TRBV3-2); no clear D gene. V was trimmed by 2 bases and J by 0 bases, leaving 13 bases between them. CDR3 length: 16 residues. CDR1 is LGHDT and CDR2 is YNNKEL in the germline V gene (reference sequence). The CDR3 bases are TGTGCCAGCAGCCAAATGACTATTACGGCTAACTATGGCTACACCTTC. As protein: CASSQMTITANYGYTF.

V gene TRBV19 combines with J gene TRBJ1-2; 7 bases fit TRBD1. V was pared by 5 bases and J by 7 bases, with 13 bases of the junction left unmatched. Looked up from germline, CDR1 is LNHDA and CDR2 is SQIVND (reference sequence). CDR3 size: 15 residues. The CDR3 spells CASSPAGQVPPGYTF. The CDR3 nucleotides are TGTGCCAGTAGTCCCGCCGGACAGGTCCCTCCTGGCTACACCTTC.

The chain has TRBV11-2 and TRBJ2-7; D perhaps matches TRBD2 (5 bases). The CDR3 length is 16 residues. Deletions cut 1 base from V and 3 bases from J, with 16 bases between. Germline loops: CDR1 SGHAT, CDR2 FQNNGV. This CDR3 is CASSLGSEGIGYEQYF. CDR3 DNA sequence: TGTGCCAGCAGCTTAGGATCCGAGGGTATTGGCTACGAGCAGTACTTC.

V is TRBV5-1 and J is TRBJ2-7, with a tentative D call TRBD1 (5 bases). From germline, CDR1 is SGHRS and CDR2 YFSETQ. The CDR3 has 14 residues. Trimming cost V 4 bases and J 2 bases, with 13 bases left between them. Written as DNA, the CDR3 is TGCGCCAGCAGCCCACTGGACAAAACCTACGAGCAGTACTTC. It is translated as CASSPLDKTYEQYF.

The chain has TRBV6-2 or TRBV6-3 and TRBJ2-5; 7 nucleotides agree with TRBD2. Germline CDR1 and CDR2: MNHEY and SVGEGT. V shed 4 bases and J 4 bases; nucleotides not matched to a gene: 9. The CDR3 contains 15 residues. CDR3 coding DNA: TGTGCCAGCAGTTCTCAAGCGGGGACGGGAGAGACCCAGTACTTC. Translated: CASSSQAGTGETQYF.

The chain has TRBV28 and TRBJ1-1; 10 bases agree with TRBD1. Germline CDR1 reads MDHEN; CDR2 reads SYDVKM. The CDR3 totals 14 residues. J gave up 11 bases and V 5 bases, and 11 bases lay outside the gene matches. The CDR3 bases are TGTGCCAGCAGTCCGGGACAGGGGATATATGCGGCTTTCTTT. Amino acids: CASSPGQGIYAAFF.

The chain joins TRBV4-1 to TRBJ1-5; D not certain. Trimming took off 4 bases at V and 4 bases at J, with 17 bases between the two ends. The CDR3 is 16 amino acids. Germline V lookup: CDR1 MGHRA, CDR2 YSYEKL. CDR3 sequence (DNA): TGCGCCAGCAGCCCTCTCTTCGCTGCGAATAATCAGCCCCAGCATTTT. It yields the protein CASSPLFAANNQPQHF.

The CDR3 bases are TGTGCCAGCAGCGCCCCCGTTGGGGGACTCGGTGAAGCTTTCTTT. This codes for CASSAPVGGLGEAFF. This chain links TRBV7-8 with TRBJ1-1; possible D gene TRBD1, 5 bases. V shed 5 bases and J shed 7 bases, with 20 bases lying between them. Germline V gene lookup returns CDR1 SGHVS and CDR2 FQNEAQ. This CDR3 comprises 15 residues.

The chain carries TRBV7-9 and TRBJ1-6, with a possible D match to TRBD1 (6 bases). This CDR3 region has 17 residues. Germline CDR1 reads SEHNR; CDR2 reads FQNEAQ (reference sequence). Trimming left V 0 bases short and J 7 bases short, with 16 bases between. CDR3 coding DNA: TGTGCCAGCAGCTTAGCCTCTCCAGGGGCGCCAAATTCACCCCTCCACTTT. As protein: CASSLASPGAPNSPLHF. Full variable domain (outside the CDR3, taken from reference TRBV7-9 and TRBJ1-6): DTGVSQNPRHKITKRGQNVTFRCDPISEHNRLYWYRQTLGQGPEFLTYFQNEAQLEKSRLLSDRFSAERPKGSFSTLEIQRTEQGDSAMYLCASSLASPGAPNSPLHFGNGTRLTVT.

This clone has only one observation. This chain uses TRBV9 with TRBJ1-1, with TRBD1 identical over 9 bases. CDR3 size: 14 residues. J lost 7 bases, V lost 3 bases, and 7 bases had no gene match. From germline, CDR1 is SGDLS and CDR2 YYNGEE. In nucleotides, the CDR3 is TGTGCCAGCAGCGCCCCCGCGACAGGGGGTGAAGCTTTCTTT. Encoded protein: CASSAPATGGEAFF.

This chain connects TRBV27 to TRBJ1-6; 9 bases are shared with TRBD1. The CDR3 is 15 amino acids. V lost 2 bases and J lost 10; bases outside the gene matches: 6. Germline CDR1 and CDR2: MNHEY and SMNVEV (reference sequence). In nucleotides, the CDR3 is TGTGCCAGCAGTTTAATGGGACAGGGCGCGTCACCCCTCCACTTT. As protein: CASSLMGQGASPLHF.

This chain links TRBV11-1 with TRBJ2-5; 9 nucleotides agree with TRBD1. Germline CDR1 SGHAT, CDR2 FQDESV (reference sequence). This CDR3 region has 14 residues. The V and J ends lost 5 bases and 4 bases, in that order; junction bases with no gene match: 5. CDR3 sequence (DNA): TGTGCCAGCAGCCAAACAGGGGGCCTAGAGACCCAGTACTTC. It specifies CASSQTGGLETQYF.

The rearrangement uses TRBV9 and TRBJ2-5; TRBD2 might be the D (7 bases). CDR3 size: 16 residues. Trimming removed 0 bases at V and 1 base at J, with 13 bases between. The germline V gene has CDR1 SGDLS and CDR2 YYNGEE. The CDR3 sequence: CASSVEGGEPQETQYF. Here the CDR3 DNA reads TGTGCCAGCAGCGTAGAGGGGGGGGAGCCCCAAGAGACCCAGTACTTC.

This chain links TRBV14 with TRBJ2-5; 7 bases are a match to TRBD1. Germline CDR1 and CDR2: SGHDN and FVKESK. This CDR3 contains 15 residues. Trimming at V came to 5 bases and at J to 4 bases, leaving 10 bases not matched to a gene. As DNA, the CDR3 is TGTGCCAGCAGCTCCTTACAGGGGATGCGAGAGACCCAGTACTTC. Amino acids: CASSSLQGMRETQYF.

The chain has TRBV19 and TRBJ1-1; D is uncertain. The germline V gene encodes CDR1 LNHDA and CDR2 SQIVND (reference sequence). The CDR3 is 16 residues long. V gave up 6 bases and J gave up 4 bases, with 21 bases separating them. The DNA for the CDR3 is TGTGCCAGTAGATTGGGCTGGATGCGGGCGGGCACTGAAGCTTTCTTT. Its protein product is CASRLGWMRAGTEAFF.

This clone has a single count. The chain has TRBV9 and TRBJ1-3; D may be TRBD1 (5 bases). With 6 bases removed from V and 0 bases from J, the gap between germline ends came to 19 bases. The CDR3 runs 17 residues. Germline V gene sequence: CDR1 SGDLS, CDR2 YYNGEE. This CDR3 is CASTRERGDYSGNTIYF. The CDR3 coding sequence is TGTGCCAGCACCCGGGAACGGGGGGATTACTCTGGAAACACCATATATTTT. The full variable domain, in which reference TRBV9 and TRBJ1-3 provide the parts outside the CDR3, is DSGVTQTPKHLITATGQRVTLRCSPRSGDLSVYWYQQSLDQGLQFLIQYYNGEERAKGNILERFSAQQFPDLHSELNLSSLELGDSALYFCASTRERGDYSGNTIYFGEGSWLTVV.

The chain is built from TRBV4-1 and TRBJ1-2; 7 positions match TRBD1. The CDR3 has 15 amino acids. CDR1 is MGHRA and CDR2 is YSYEKL in the germline V gene. The J segment lost 1 base and the V segment lost 4 bases, leaving 6 bases of the junction unmatched. The chain's CDR3 is CASSPQGQFNYGYTF. The DNA for the CDR3 is TGCGCCAGCAGCCCCCAGGGACAGTTTAACTATGGCTACACCTTC.

This sequence joins TRBV7-9 and TRBJ2-7, with 13 bases fitting TRBD2. J was trimmed by 5 bases and V by 5 bases; bases with no gene match: 3. The CDR3 is made up of 14 amino acids. The germline CDR1 and CDR2 sequences are SEHNR and FQNEAQ (reference sequence). CDR3 sequence (DNA): TGTGCCAGCAGCCCTACTAGCGGGAGGGACGAGCAGTACTTC. Protein: CASSPTSGRDEQYF.

The chain couples TRBV7-9 to TRBJ2-1, with a weak D call TRBD1 (7 bases). Germline values: CDR1 SEHNR, CDR2 FQNEAQ (reference sequence). The CDR3 runs to 17 residues. V was shortened by 3 bases and J by 2 bases, with 17 bases between the two germline ends. The CDR3 nucleotides are TGTGCCAGCAGCTTTTCGACAGGGCCGGGGGCCTACAATGAGCAGTTCTTC. This codes for CASSFSTGPGAYNEQFF. The variable domain in full, with the rest retrieved from reference TRBV7-9 and TRBJ2-1, is DTGVSQNPRHKITKRGQNVTFRCDPISEHNRLYWYRQTLGQGPEFLTYFQNEAQLEKSRLLSDRFSAERPKGSFSTLEIQRTEQGDSAMYLCASSFSTGPGAYNEQFFGPGTRLTVL.

This chain joins TRBV5-1 and TRBJ2-7, with D tentatively TRBD2 (5 bases). Looked up from germline, CDR1 is SGHRS and CDR2 is YFSETQ. V lost 4 bases and J 4 bases, leaving 12 bases between the germline ends. CDR3 length: 13 residues. The CDR3 region is CASSIQAEYEQYF. CDR3 bases: TGCGCCAGCAGCATACAAGCGGAGTACGAGCAGTACTTC. The complete variable domain, with remaining parts taken from reference TRBV5-1 and TRBJ2-7, reads KAGVTQTPRYLIKTRGQQVTLSCSPISGHRSVSWYQQTPGQGLQFLFEYFSETQRNKGNFPGRFSGRQFSNSRSEMNVSTLELGDSALYLCASSIQAEYEQYFGPGTRLTVT.